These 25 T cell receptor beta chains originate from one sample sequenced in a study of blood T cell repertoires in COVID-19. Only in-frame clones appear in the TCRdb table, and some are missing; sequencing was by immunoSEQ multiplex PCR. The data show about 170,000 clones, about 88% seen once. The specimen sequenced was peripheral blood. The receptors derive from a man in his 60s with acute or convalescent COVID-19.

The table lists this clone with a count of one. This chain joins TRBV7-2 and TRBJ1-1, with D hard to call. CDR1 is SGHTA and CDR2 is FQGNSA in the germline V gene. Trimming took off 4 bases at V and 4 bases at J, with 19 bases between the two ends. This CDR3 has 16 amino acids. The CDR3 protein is CASSSFRGGSVTEAFF. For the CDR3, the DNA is TGTGCCAGCAGCTCCTTTCGGGGAGGGAGTGTCACTGAAGCTTTCTTT.

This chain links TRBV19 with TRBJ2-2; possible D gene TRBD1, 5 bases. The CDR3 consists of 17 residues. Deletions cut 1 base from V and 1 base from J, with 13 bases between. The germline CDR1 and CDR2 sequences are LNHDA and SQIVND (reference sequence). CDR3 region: CASSIVPRVGNTGELFF. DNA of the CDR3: TGTGCCAGTAGTATAGTACCCAGGGTGGGGAACACCGGGGAGCTGTTTTTT.

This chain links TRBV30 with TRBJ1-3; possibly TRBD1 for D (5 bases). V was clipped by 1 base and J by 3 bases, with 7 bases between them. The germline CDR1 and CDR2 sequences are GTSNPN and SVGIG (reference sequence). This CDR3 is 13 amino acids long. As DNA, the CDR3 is TGTGCCTGGAGTGGTGACAGTGGAAACACCATATATTTT. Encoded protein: CAWSGDSGNTIYF.

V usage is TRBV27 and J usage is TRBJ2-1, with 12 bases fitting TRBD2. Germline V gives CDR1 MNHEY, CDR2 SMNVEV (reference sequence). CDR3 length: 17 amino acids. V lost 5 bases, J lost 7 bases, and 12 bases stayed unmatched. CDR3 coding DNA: TGTGCCAGCAGTCGCCTAGCGGGAGGGTCTTTTGTGAATGAGCAGTTCTTC. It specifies CASSRLAGGSFVNEQFF.

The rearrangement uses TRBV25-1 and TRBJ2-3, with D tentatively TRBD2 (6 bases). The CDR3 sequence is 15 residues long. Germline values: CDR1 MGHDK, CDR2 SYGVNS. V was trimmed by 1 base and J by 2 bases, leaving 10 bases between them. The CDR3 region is CASSELADFTDTQYF. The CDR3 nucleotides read TGTGCCAGCAGTGAATTAGCGGATTTCACAGATACGCAGTATTTT.

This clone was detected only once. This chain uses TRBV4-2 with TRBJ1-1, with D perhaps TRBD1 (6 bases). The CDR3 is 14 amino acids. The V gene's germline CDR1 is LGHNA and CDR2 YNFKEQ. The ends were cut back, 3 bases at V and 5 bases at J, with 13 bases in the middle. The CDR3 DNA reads TGTGCCAGCAGCCAGGCCGGGACACTTACTGAAGCTTTCTTT. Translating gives CASSQAGTLTEAFF.

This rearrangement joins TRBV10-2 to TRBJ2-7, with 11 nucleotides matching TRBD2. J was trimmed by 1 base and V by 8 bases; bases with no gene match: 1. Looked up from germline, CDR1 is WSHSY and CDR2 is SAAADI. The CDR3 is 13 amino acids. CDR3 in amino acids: CASLAGGSYEQYF. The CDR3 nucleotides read TGCGCCAGCCTAGCGGGAGGATCCTACGAGCAGTACTTC.

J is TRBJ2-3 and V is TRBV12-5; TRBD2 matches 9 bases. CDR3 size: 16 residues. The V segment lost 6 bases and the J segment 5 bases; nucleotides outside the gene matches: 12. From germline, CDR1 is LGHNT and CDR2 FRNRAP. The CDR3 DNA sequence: TGTGCTAGTGGCTACGAGGCGGGGGGGCATCAAGATACGCAGTATTTT. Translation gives CASGYEAGGHQDTQYF.

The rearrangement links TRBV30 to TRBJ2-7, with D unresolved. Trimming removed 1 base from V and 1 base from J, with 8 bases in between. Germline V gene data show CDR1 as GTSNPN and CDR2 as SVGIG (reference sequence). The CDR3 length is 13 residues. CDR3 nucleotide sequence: TGTGCCTGGAGTGGGGCAGGATCCTACGAGCAGTACTTC. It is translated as CAWSGAGSYEQYF.

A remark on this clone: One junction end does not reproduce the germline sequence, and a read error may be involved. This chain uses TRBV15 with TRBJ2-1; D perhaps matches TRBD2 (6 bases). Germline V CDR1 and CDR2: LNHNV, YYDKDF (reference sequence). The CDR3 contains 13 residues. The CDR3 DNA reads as TGTGCCACCAGCAAACAAGCCCAGGGACTCCACATCTTC. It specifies CATSKQAQGLHIF.

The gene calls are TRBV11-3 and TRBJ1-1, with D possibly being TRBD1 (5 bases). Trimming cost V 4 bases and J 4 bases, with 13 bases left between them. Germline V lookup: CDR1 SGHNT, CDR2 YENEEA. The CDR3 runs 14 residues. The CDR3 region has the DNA TGTGCCAGCAGCTCTCTTAGGGGATCCACTGAAGCTTTCTTT. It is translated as CASSSLRGSTEAFF. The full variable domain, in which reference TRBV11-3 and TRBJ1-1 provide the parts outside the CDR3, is EAGVVQSPRYKIIEKKQPVAFWCNPISGHNTLYWYLQNLGQGPELLIRYENEEAVDDSQLPKDRFSAERLKGVDSTLKIQPAELGDSAVYLCASSSLRGSTEAFFGQGTRLTVV.

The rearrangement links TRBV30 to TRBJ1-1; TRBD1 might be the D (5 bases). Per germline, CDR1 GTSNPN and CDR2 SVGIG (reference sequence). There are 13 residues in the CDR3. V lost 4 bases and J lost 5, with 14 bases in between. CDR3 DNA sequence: TGTGCCTGGACTCAACCCGGGGGAACTGAAGCTTTCTTT. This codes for CAWTQPGGTEAFF.

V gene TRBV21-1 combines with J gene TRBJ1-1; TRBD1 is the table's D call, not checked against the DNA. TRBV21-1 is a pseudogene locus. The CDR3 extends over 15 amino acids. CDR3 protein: CASSRRKGMNTEAFF. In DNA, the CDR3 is TGTGCCAGCAGCAGACGGAAGGGGATGAACACTGAAGCTTTCTTT.

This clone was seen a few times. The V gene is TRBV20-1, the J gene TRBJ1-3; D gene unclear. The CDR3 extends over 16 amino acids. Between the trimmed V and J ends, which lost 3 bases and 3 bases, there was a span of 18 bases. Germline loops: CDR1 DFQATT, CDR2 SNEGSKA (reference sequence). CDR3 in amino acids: CSASRIGSQYGNTIYF. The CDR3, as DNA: TGCAGTGCTAGTCGCATTGGGAGTCAGTATGGAAACACCATATATTTT.

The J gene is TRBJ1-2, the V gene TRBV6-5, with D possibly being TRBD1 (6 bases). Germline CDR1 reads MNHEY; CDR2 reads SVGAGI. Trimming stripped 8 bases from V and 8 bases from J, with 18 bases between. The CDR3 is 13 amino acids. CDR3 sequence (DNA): TGTGCCAGCTCAGGAGACAGGTCGTGGGGCTACACCTTC. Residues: CASSGDRSWGYTF.

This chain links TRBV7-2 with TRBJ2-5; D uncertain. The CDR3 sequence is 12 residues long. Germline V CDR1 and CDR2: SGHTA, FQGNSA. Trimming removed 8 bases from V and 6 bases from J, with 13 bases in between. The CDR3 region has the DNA TGTGCCAGCGCACTCAACCTCCAGACCCAGTACTTC. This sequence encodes CASALNLQTQYF. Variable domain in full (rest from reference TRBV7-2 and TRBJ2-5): GAGVSQSPSNKVTEKGKDVELRCDPISGHTALYWYRQSLGQGLEFLIYFQGNSAPDKSGLPSDRFSAERTGGSVSTLTIQRTQQEDSAVYLCASALNLQTQYFGPGTRLLVL.

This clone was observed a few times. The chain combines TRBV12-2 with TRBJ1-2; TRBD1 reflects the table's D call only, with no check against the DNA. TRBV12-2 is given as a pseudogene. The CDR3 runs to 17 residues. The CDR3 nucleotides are TGTGCAAGTCGCTTATCAGTACAGGGGATCTGGGGCTATGGCTACACCTTC. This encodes CASRLSVQGIWGYGYTF.

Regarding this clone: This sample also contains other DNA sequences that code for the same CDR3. CDR3 protein: CASSLSLQETQYF. Here the CDR3 DNA reads TGTGCCAGCAGCTTATCCCTACAAGAGACCCAGTACTTC. This chain links TRBV7-9 with TRBJ2-5; D not resolved. The CDR3 sequence is 13 residues long. V lost 2 bases to trimming and J lost 2 bases, with 6 bases between them. Germline CDR1 is SEHNR and CDR2 is FQNEAQ (reference sequence).

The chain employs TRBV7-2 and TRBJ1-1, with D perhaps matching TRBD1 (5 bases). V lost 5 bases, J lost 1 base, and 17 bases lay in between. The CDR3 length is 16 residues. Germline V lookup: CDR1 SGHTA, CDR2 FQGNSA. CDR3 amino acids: CASSRERGQGNTEAFF. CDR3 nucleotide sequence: TGTGCCAGCAGCCGGGAGCGCGGGCAGGGGAACACTGAAGCTTTCTTT.

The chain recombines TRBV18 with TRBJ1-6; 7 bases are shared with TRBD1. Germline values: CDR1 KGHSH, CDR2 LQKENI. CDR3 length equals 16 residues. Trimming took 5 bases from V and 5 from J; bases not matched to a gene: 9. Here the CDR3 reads CASSGPGTENNSPLHF. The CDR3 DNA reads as TGTGCCAGCTCAGGGCCCGGGACAGAGAATAATTCACCCCTCCACTTT.

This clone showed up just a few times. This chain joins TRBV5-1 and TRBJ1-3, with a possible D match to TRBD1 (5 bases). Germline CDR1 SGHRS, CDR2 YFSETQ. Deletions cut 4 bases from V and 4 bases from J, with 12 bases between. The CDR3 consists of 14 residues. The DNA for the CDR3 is TGCGCCAGCAGCCAAGGGACTATCGGAAACACCATATATTTT. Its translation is CASSQGTIGNTIYF. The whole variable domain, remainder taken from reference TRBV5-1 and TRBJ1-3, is KAGVTQTPRYLIKTRGQQVTLSCSPISGHRSVSWYQQTPGQGLQFLFEYFSETQRNKGNFPGRFSGRQFSNSRSEMNVSTLELGDSALYLCASSQGTIGNTIYFGEGSWLTVV.

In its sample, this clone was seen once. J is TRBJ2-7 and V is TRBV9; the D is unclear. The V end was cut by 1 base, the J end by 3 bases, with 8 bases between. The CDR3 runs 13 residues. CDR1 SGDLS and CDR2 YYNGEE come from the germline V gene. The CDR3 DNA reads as TGTGCCAGCAGCGTATCTCCAGGCTACGAGCAGTACGTC. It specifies CASSVSPGYEQYV.

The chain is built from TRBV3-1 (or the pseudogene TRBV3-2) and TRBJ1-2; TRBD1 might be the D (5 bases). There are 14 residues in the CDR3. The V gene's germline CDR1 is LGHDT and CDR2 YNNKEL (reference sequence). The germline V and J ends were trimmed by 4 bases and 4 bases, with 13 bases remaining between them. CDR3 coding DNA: TGTGCCAGCAGCCCCGCGGGGGTGCTCTATGGCTACACCTTC. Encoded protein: CASSPAGVLYGYTF.

CDR3 sequence (DNA): TGTGCCAGCAGCTTAGCCCTTACTAGTCCAGATACGCAGTATTTT. It specifies CASSLALTSPDTQYF. V is TRBV7-6 and J is TRBJ2-3; D is perhaps TRBD2 (5 bases). Germline CDR1 reads SGHVS; CDR2 reads FNYEAQ. The CDR3 is made up of 15 amino acids. V lost 0 bases and J 4 bases, leaving 11 bases between the germline ends.

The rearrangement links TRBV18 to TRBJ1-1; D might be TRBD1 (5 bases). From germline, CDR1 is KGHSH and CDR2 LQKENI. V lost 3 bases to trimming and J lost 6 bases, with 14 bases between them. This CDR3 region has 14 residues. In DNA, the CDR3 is TGTGCCAGCTCACCCCGGGGGGGATTTTCTGAAGCTTTCTTT. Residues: CASSPRGGFSEAFF.